This TCR beta chain is from a study of T cells in Graves' hyperthyroidism and ophthalmopathy. This clonotype was picked up many times. Germline loops: CDR1 LGHDT, CDR2 YNNKEL (reference sequence). V lost 3 bases to trimming and J lost 5 bases, with 19 bases between them. This CDR3 region has 16 residues. TCR beta CDR3 region amplification was performed from RNA transcripts. HTBI primers drove first-round RT-PCR of the TCR CDR3. TCRdb reprocessed the multiplex PCR reads via MiXCR and lists one record per CDR3 protein. The sample shows roughly 330,000 distinct CDR3 sequences, roughly 15% of them seen only once.

The sample consisted of blood. The chain combines TRBV3-1 with TRBJ1-1; TRBD1 is a possible D gene (5 bases). This clonotype was obtained from a man aged 25 to 40 with Graves' hyperthyroidism. CDR3: CASSQARDGAWTEAFF. The CDR3 DNA is TGTGCCAGCAGCCAGGCACGCGACGGGGCGTGGACTGAAGCTTTCTTT.